The rows below give T cell receptor beta chains drawn from one sample of a study of cytomegalovirus exposure and HLA in healthy donors. The protocol was immunoSEQ multiplex PCR, while the TCRdb copy is restricted to in-frame clones and leaves out a portion. The sample carries about 140,000 clones, 75% recorded once. Input material: PBMCs. The receptors stem from a man in his forties or fifties in good health and CMV-seronegative. Both conserved end residues are part of each CDR3. A D gene is named only where the DNA matches it firmly. Rows give clone size only sometimes, using once, few, many, or a class for an expanded clone.

v_call	cdr3_length	d_call	j_call	clone_size	cdr3_aa	cdr3_nt
TRBV6-5	16	TRBD2	TRBJ2-3	-	CASSYSSGVSTDTQYF	TGTGCCAGCAGTTACTCTAGCGGGGTTAGCACAGATACGCAGTATTTT
TRBV6-6	14	TRBD1	TRBJ2-7	few	CASILGDRGDEQYF	TGTGCCAGCATCCTGGGGGACAGGGGAGACGAGCAGTACTTC
TRBV28	15	-	TRBJ2-7	-	CASSLKALRGGVTYF	TGTGCCAGCAGTTTAAAGGCACTTCGAGGGGGAGTTACGTACTTC
TRBV30	17	-	TRBJ1-2	-	CAWHRDRTLSSNYGYTF	TGTGCCTGGCATCGAGACAGGACTCTCTCTTCTAACTATGGCTACACCTTC
TRBV5-5	13	-	TRBJ2-7	-	CASSFTGAYEQYF	TGTGCCAGCAGCTTTACCGGAGCCTACGAGCAGTACTTC
TRBV4-1	15	TRBD1	TRBJ1-4	-	CASSQVGAGGEKLFF	TGCGCCAGCAGCCAAGTGGGGGCAGGGGGTGAAAAACTGTTTTTT
TRBV6-5	12	TRBD1	TRBJ1-1	-	CASSRQGVEAFF	TGTGCCAGCAGTCGACAGGGTGTGGAAGCTTTCTTT
TRBV7-9	13	-	TRBJ1-3	-	CASSLVRDGTIYF	TGTGCCAGCAGCTTAGTTCGGGATGGCACCATATATTTT
TRBV28	16	TRBD2	TRBJ2-2	-	CASSSGTSGVSGELFF	TGTGCCAGCAGTTCCGGGACTAGCGGGGTCTCCGGGGAGCTGTTTTTT
TRBV5-6	14	TRBD1	TRBJ2-7	-	CASRKTGQGYEQYF	TGTGCCAGCAGGAAAACGGGACAGGGCTACGAGCAGTACTTC
TRBV5-6	14	TRBD1	TRBJ2-7	-	CASSRGQGTYEQYF	TGTGCCAGCAGCAGGGGACAGGGGACCTACGAGCAGTACTTC
TRBV19	15	-	TRBJ1-2	-	CASSTTGGADYGYTF	TGTGCCAGTAGCACTACAGGAGGGGCAGACTATGGCTACACCTTC
TRBV7-3	18	-	TRBJ2-6	-	CASSLLHPRFAGANVLTF	TGTGCCAGCAGCTTATTACATCCCAGATTCGCTGGGGCCAACGTCCTGACTTTC
TRBV6-5	15	TRBD2	TRBJ2-1	-	CASSSSGGSGNEQFF	TGTGCCAGCAGTTCTAGCGGGGGGTCGGGCAATGAGCAGTTCTTC
TRBV12-5	17	TRBD2	TRBJ2-5	-	CASGPGLAGIIQETQYF	TGTGCTAGTGGTCCGGGACTAGCGGGGATAATACAAGAGACCCAGTACTTC
TRBV19	14	TRBD1	TRBJ1-5	-	CASSQGGGNQPQHF	TGTGCCAGTAGTCAGGGGGGCGGCAATCAGCCCCAGCATTTT
TRBV2	12	-	TRBJ2-3	-	CASSAGTDTQYF	TGTGCCAGCAGTGCCGGCACAGATACGCAGTATTTT
TRBV19	12	-	TRBJ2-2	-	CASRVQSGELFF	TGTGCCAGTAGGGTCCAGTCCGGGGAGCTGTTTTTT
TRBV19	13	-	TRBJ1-2	-	CASKRVERNGYTF	TGTGCCAGTAAGCGGGTGGAGAGAAATGGCTACACCTTC
TRBV5-1	15	TRBD2	TRBJ2-7	-	CASSALAGGSYEQYF	TGCGCCAGCAGCGCCCTAGCGGGGGGTTCCTACGAGCAGTACTTC
TRBV29-1	18	TRBD1	TRBJ2-7	-	CSVEGSPGGQGATYEQYF	TGCAGCGTTGAAGGTAGCCCCGGTGGACAGGGGGCTACCTACGAGCAGTACTTC
TRBV29-1	13	TRBD1	TRBJ1-5	-	CSVVTGVGQPQHF	TGCAGCGTGGTAACAGGGGTAGGTCAGCCCCAGCATTTT
TRBV5-8	13	-	TRBJ1-5	few	CASSLAYGGAQHF	TGTGCCAGCAGCTTGGCATACGGAGGTGCCCAGCATTTT
TRBV14	14	-	TRBJ1-2	-	CASSQARANYGYTF	TGTGCCAGCAGCCAAGCCAGGGCTAACTATGGCTACACCTTC
TRBV6-1	15	-	TRBJ1-2	-	CASSQLPRVNYGYTF	TGTGCCAGCAGTCAACTGCCGAGGGTGAACTATGGCTACACCTTC